This TCR beta chain was captured by sequencing in a study of response to subunit inactivated influenza vaccine. Findings and limits, study-wide: Each seasonal flu vaccination may recruit only limited new T cells, authors suggested.

TCRdb re-called the RT-PCR reads through MiXCR, storing one row per CDR3 protein. Among 500,000 to 600,000 distinct CDR3 sequences listed, 13% to 15% were seen once. This CDR3 has 17 residues. As regards this clonotype: Its antigen is as yet unknown.

Sequencing was performed on PBMCs from blood, taken approximately 13 days after vaccination. The source of this sequence is a man aged 50-59 years who received an inactivated influenza vaccine. The chain uses TRBV21-1 and TRBJ1-1. TRBV21-1 is flagged as a pseudogene. CDR3 loop: CASSKVPRLTMNTEAFF. The CDR3 DNA reads TGTGCCAGCAGCAAAGTCCCACGGCTCACTATGAACACTGAAGCTTTCTTT.